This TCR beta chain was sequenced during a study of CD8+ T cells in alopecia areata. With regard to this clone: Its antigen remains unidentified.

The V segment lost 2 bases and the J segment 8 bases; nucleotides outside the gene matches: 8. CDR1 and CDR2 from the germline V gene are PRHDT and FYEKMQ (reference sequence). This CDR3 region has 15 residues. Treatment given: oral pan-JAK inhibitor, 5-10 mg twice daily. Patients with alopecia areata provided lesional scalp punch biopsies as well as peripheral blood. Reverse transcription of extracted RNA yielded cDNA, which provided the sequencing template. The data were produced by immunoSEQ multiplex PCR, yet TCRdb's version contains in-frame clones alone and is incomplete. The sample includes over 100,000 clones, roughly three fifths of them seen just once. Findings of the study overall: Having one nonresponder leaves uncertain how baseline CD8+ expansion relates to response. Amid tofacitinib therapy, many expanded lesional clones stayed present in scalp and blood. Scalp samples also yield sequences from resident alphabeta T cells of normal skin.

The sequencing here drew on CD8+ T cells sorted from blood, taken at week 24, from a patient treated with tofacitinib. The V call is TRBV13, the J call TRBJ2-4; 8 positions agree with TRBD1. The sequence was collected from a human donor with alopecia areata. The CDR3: CASSLYGQGEDIQYF. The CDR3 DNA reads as TGTGCCAGCAGCTTATATGGACAGGGAGAGGACATTCAGTACTTC. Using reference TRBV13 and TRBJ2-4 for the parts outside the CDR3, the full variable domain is AAGVIQSPRHLIKEKRETATLKCYPIPRHDTVYWYQQGPGQDPQFLISFYEKMQSDKGSIPDRFSAQQFSDYHSELNMSSLELGDSALYFCASSLYGQGEDIQYFGAGTRLSVL.